This T cell receptor beta chain was sequenced in a study of blood T cell repertoires in COVID-19. The length of the CDR3 is 12 residues. Trimming stripped 1 base from V and 8 bases from J, with 5 bases between. The repertoire was sequenced with immunoSEQ multiplex PCR; TCRdb's copy has only in-frame clones and lacks some. Among 100,000 to 150,000 clones, roughly 88% were seen once, and the ten largest hold around 10%. V is TRBV12-3 or TRBV12-4 and J is TRBJ1-4, with D unclear. This clonotype was sampled from a man aged 45-65 years with acute or convalescent COVID-19. Sequencing input: peripheral blood. CDR3 DNA sequence: TGTGCCAGCAGTTTAGGGGCGGAAAAACTGTTTTTT. Translation gives CASSLGAEKLFF.